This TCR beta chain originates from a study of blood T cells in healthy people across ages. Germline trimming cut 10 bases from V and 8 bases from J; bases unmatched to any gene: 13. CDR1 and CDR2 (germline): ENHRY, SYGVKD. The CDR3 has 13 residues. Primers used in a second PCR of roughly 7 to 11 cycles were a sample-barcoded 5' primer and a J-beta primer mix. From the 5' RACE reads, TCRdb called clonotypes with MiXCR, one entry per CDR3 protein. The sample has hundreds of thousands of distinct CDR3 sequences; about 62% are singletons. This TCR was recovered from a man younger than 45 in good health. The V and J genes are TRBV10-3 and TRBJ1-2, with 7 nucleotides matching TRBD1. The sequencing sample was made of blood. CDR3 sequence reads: CATWEDGTDGYTF. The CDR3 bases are TGTGCCACCTGGGAGGACGGGACAGACGGCTACACCTTC.